Shown below are 31 T cell receptor beta chains from a single sample sequenced in a study of cytomegalovirus exposure and HLA in healthy donors. The method was immunoSEQ multiplex PCR; TCRdb's version includes in-frame clones alone and lacks a portion of them. The profile shows 150,000 or so clones, roughly 89% of them singletons. The sample taken for sequencing was PBMCs. The receptor source for this set is a young woman in good health and CMV-seronegative.

This chain uses TRBV4-1 with TRBJ1-2, with D unresolved. This CDR3 is built from 14 residues. Germline V gene lookup returns CDR1 MGHRA and CDR2 YSYEKL. V gave up 1 base and J gave up 2 bases, with 8 bases separating them. This chain's CDR3 is CASSQVSLNYGYTF. As DNA, the CDR3 is TGCGCCAGCAGCCAAGTATCCCTAAACTATGGCTACACCTTC.

This chain connects TRBV18 to TRBJ2-7; the D is unclear. The CDR3 contains 14 residues. Germline CDR1 reads KGHSH; CDR2 reads LQKENI. Deletions cut 2 bases from V and 0 bases from J, with 8 bases between. CDR3 nucleotides: TGTGCCAGCTCACCATCGGAGACCTCCTACGAGCAGTACTTC. It translates to CASSPSETSYEQYF.

This clone appeared once. The genes are TRBV7-9 and TRBJ1-4; maybe TRBD1 (5 bases). Germline-derived CDR1 and CDR2 are SEHNR and FQNEAQ (reference sequence). The CDR3 sequence is 14 residues long. V was clipped by 3 bases and J by 10 bases, with 15 bases between them. DNA of the CDR3: TGTGCCAGCAGCTTCTCGGGGGAAGCTGGAAAACTGTTTTTT. Translation gives CASSFSGEAGKLFF.

This chain links TRBV4-1 with TRBJ2-7, with 8 bases lining up with TRBD2. In germline, CDR1 is MGHRA, CDR2 YSYEKL. The V and J ends lost 1 base and 0 bases, in that order; junction bases with no gene match: 8. The CDR3 covers 17 residues. The CDR3 region has the DNA TGCGCCAGCAGCCAAGGTCGCGGCGGGGGGAACTCCTACGAGCAGTACTTC. It translates to CASSQGRGGGNSYEQYF.

The chain uses TRBV29-1 and TRBJ2-2, with 9 bases lining up with TRBD1. The CDR3 is made up of 17 amino acids. V was clipped by 2 bases and J by 3 bases; unmatched bases: 10. Looked up from germline, CDR1 is SQVTM and CDR2 is ANQGSEA. CDR3 residues: CSVETYGQGPHTGELFF. The DNA of the CDR3 is TGCAGCGTTGAAACGTACGGACAGGGGCCTCACACCGGGGAGCTGTTTTTT.

This chain links TRBV5-1 with TRBJ2-3; tentative D call: TRBD1 (5 bases). The CDR3 has 15 amino acids. CDR1 SGHRS and CDR2 YFSETQ come from the germline V gene. Deletions cut 0 bases from V and 2 bases from J, with 10 bases between. In DNA form, the CDR3 reads TGCGCCAGCAGCTTGGACGCAGGGCCCACAGATACGCAGTATTTT. Translated, it gives CASSLDAGPTDTQYF.

This clone was picked up a small number of times. This chain uses TRBV19 with TRBJ1-5; 9 bases fit TRBD1. CDR3 length: 15 amino acids. Unmatched junction bases numbered 6, after V lost 2 bases and J lost 7 bases. Per the germline V gene, CDR1 is LNHDA and CDR2 is SQIVND (reference sequence). The CDR3 region has the DNA TGTGCCAGTAGTATACCCCAGGACAGGGGACAGCCCCAGCATTTT. Encoded protein: CASSIPQDRGQPQHF.

The V gene is TRBV7-3, the J gene TRBJ1-1; D perhaps matches TRBD1 (5 bases). V was trimmed by 5 bases and J by 7 bases, leaving 11 bases between them. CDR3 length equals 12 residues. Germline assignment: CDR1 SGHTA and CDR2 FQGTGA. CDR3 region: CASSRRGGEAFF. The CDR3 DNA follows: TGTGCCAGCAGCCGTCGGGGGGGTGAAGCTTTCTTT.

This clone has just one count. This CDR3 is CASSLNPGETQYF. The CDR3 coding sequence is TGCGCCAGCAGCTTGAACCCGGGGGAGACCCAGTACTTC. The V gene is TRBV5-1, the J gene TRBJ2-5; maybe TRBD2 (5 bases). Germline V gene lookup returns CDR1 SGHRS and CDR2 YFSETQ. Trimming removed 1 base from V and 5 bases from J, with 9 bases in between. CDR3 length: 13 residues. Filled out from reference TRBV5-1 and TRBJ2-5, the complete variable domain reads KAGVTQTPRYLIKTRGQQVTLSCSPISGHRSVSWYQQTPGQGLQFLFEYFSETQRNKGNFPGRFSGRQFSNSRSEMNVSTLELGDSALYLCASSLNPGETQYFGPGTRLLVL.

The V and J genes are TRBV27 and TRBJ1-6; D unresolved. Trimming left V 2 bases short and J 6 bases short, with 20 bases between. The germline CDR1 and CDR2 sequences are MNHEY and SMNVEV (reference sequence). CDR3 length: 18 amino acids. DNA of the CDR3: TGTGCCAGCAGTTTAATCTTTTGCGGGCCCACCCTTAATTCACCCCTCCACTTT. Translation: CASSLIFCGPTLNSPLHF.

This clone was observed a few times. The rearrangement uses TRBV2 and TRBJ2-5; tentatively, D is TRBD1 (5 bases). The CDR3 length is 13 residues. CDR1 and CDR2 (germline): SNHLY, FYNNEI. V was pared by 7 bases and J by 2 bases, with 11 bases between. CDR3 in amino acids: CASTTTGQETQYF. The CDR3 nucleotides are TGTGCCAGCACTACCACAGGACAAGAGACCCAGTACTTC. The whole variable domain, remainder taken from reference TRBV2 and TRBJ2-5, is EPEVTQTPSHQVTQMGQEVILRCVPISNHLYFYWYRQILGQKVEFLVSFYNNEISEKSEIFDDQFSVERPDGSNFTLKIRSTKLEDSAMYFCASTTTGQETQYFGPGTRLLVL.

The chain couples TRBV6-1 to TRBJ1-1, with D possibly matching TRBD1 (6 bases). Germline-derived CDR1 and CDR2 are MNHNS and SASEGT. With 10 bases removed from V and 1 base from J, the gap between germline ends came to 16 bases. The CDR3 consists of 14 residues. The CDR3 nucleotides read TGTGCCACCTTAACAGGGAGCCAGAACACTGAAGCTTTCTTT. Its translation is CATLTGSQNTEAFF.

This clone has just one count. The rearrangement joins TRBV6-1 to TRBJ2-1; the match to TRBD2 covers 13 bases. J gave up 1 base and V 6 bases, and 0 bases lay outside the gene matches. Germline CDR1 is MNHNS and CDR2 is SASEGT. The CDR3 extends over 15 amino acids. CDR3 residues: CASRGLAGSYNEQFF. CDR3 nucleotides: TGTGCCAGCAGGGGACTAGCGGGGTCCTACAATGAGCAGTTCTTC.

The chain recombines TRBV5-6 with TRBJ2-3, with 7 bases matching TRBD2. CDR1 is SGHDT, CDR2 YYEEEE, per germline. J gave up 2 bases and V 1 base, and 7 bases lay outside the gene matches. There are 16 residues in the CDR3. For the CDR3, the DNA is TGTGCCAGCAGCTTGTTCGGACTAGTAGTCACAGATACGCAGTATTTT. Protein sequence: CASSLFGLVVTDTQYF. The whole variable domain, filled in from reference TRBV5-6 and TRBJ2-3, reads DAGVTQSPTHLIKTRGQQVTLRCSPKSGHDTVSWYQQALGQGPQFIFQYYEEEERQRGNFPDRFSGHQFPNYSSELNVNALLLGDSALYLCASSLFGLVVTDTQYFGPGTRLTVL.

This chain links TRBV1 with TRBJ1-2; the table's TRBD1 call for D was not verified on the DNA. TRBV1 is a known pseudogene. The CDR3 contains 11 residues. CDR3 sequence (DNA): TGCACCAGCAGTGGTCGGGACAGTAAGACCTTC. As protein: CTSSGRDSKTF.

V usage is TRBV25-1 and J usage is TRBJ1-1; TRBD1 aligns across 7 bases. V trimming: 1 base; J trimming: 6 bases; junction bases outside the gene matches: 11. Germline loops: CDR1 MGHDK, CDR2 SYGVNS. The CDR3 runs to 16 residues. The CDR3 loop reads CASSELFGQDRSEAFF. CDR3 bases: TGTGCCAGCAGTGAATTGTTCGGACAGGATAGGTCTGAAGCTTTCTTT.

The V call is TRBV27, the J call TRBJ2-2, with TRBD2 matching over 9 bases. Trimming removed 6 bases from V and 7 bases from J; junction bases left unmatched: 15. The germline V gene encodes CDR1 MNHEY and CDR2 SMNVEV (reference sequence). CDR3 length: 17 residues. The CDR3 loop is CASSRRLGGGAYGELFF. For the CDR3, the DNA is TGTGCCAGCAGCCGCCGTCTGGGCGGGGGGGCCTACGGGGAGCTGTTTTTT.

J is TRBJ2-5 and V is TRBV18, with 8 bases aligning to TRBD2. After removal of 6 bases from V and 2 bases from J, the junction contained 8 bases not matched to a gene. CDR3 length: 15 amino acids. The germline gives CDR1 KGHSH, CDR2 LQKENI. CDR3 sequence: CASSPGGDLQETQYF. The CDR3 coding sequence is TGTGCCAGCTCCCCCGGGGGGGATCTTCAAGAGACCCAGTACTTC. The variable domain in full, completed from reference TRBV18 and TRBJ2-5, reads NAGVMQNPRHLVRRRGQEARLRCSPMKGHSHVYWYRQLPEEGLKFMVYLQKENIIDESGMPKERFSAEFPKEGPSILRIQQVVRGDSAAYFCASSPGGDLQETQYFGPGTRLLVL.

The genes are TRBV2 and TRBJ1-3; perhaps TRBD1 as D (5 bases). There are 15 residues in the CDR3. The germline gives CDR1 SNHLY, CDR2 FYNNEI. V lost 6 bases and J 7 bases, leaving 19 bases between the germline ends. For the CDR3, the DNA is TGTGCCAGCAGCGACCAAGGCGGGGCGGGCAACACCATATATTTT. Amino acid sequence: CASSDQGGAGNTIYF. Drawing the rest from reference TRBV2 and TRBJ1-3, the complete variable domain is EPEVTQTPSHQVTQMGQEVILRCVPISNHLYFYWYRQILGQKVEFLVSFYNNEISEKSEIFDDQFSVERPDGSNFTLKIRSTKLEDSAMYFCASSDQGGAGNTIYFGEGSWLTVV.

The chain is built from TRBV7-2 and TRBJ1-4; D uncertain. Germline values: CDR1 SGHTA, CDR2 FQGNSA. This CDR3 region has 13 residues. Between the trimmed V and J ends, which lost 3 bases and 13 bases, there was a span of 15 bases. The CDR3 DNA reads as TGTGCCAGCAGCTTTCAATTCACAGCCCCACTGTTTTTT. As protein: CASSFQFTAPLFF.

The chain combines TRBV9 with TRBJ1-1; D remains unclear. V was trimmed by 3 bases and J by 0 bases, leaving 9 bases between them. Germline CDR1 reads SGDLS; CDR2 reads YYNGEE. The CDR3 contains 14 residues. CDR3 nucleotides: TGTGCCAGCAGCGCCGACACAATGAACACTGAAGCTTTCTTT. Residues: CASSADTMNTEAFF.

This clone was recorded a few times. The chain links TRBV7-2 to TRBJ2-7, with 7 bases matching TRBD1. The CDR3 extends over 14 amino acids. V trimming: 3 bases; J trimming: 3 bases; junction bases outside the gene matches: 5. Germline V gene lookup returns CDR1 SGHTA and CDR2 FQGNSA. The CDR3 loop reads CASSLMGQSYEQYF. The CDR3 bases are TGTGCCAGCAGCTTGATGGGACAGAGCTACGAGCAGTACTTC.

V is TRBV5-1 and J is TRBJ2-3; the D gene is possibly TRBD2 (6 bases). The CDR3 has 17 residues. V was pared by 0 bases and J by 3 bases, with 17 bases between. Germline assignment: CDR1 SGHRS and CDR2 YFSETQ. CDR3 nucleotides: TGCGCCAGCAGCTTGGCCGCGGGGATGGGTGGGACAGATACGCAGTATTTT. Residues: CASSLAAGMGGTDTQYF. The variable domain in full, completed from reference TRBV5-1 and TRBJ2-3, reads KAGVTQTPRYLIKTRGQQVTLSCSPISGHRSVSWYQQTPGQGLQFLFEYFSETQRNKGNFPGRFSGRQFSNSRSEMNVSTLELGDSALYLCASSLAAGMGGTDTQYFGPGTRLTVL.

This CDR3 reads CASSLEFVAGLYEQYF. CDR3 bases: TGTGCCAGCAGCTTGGAGTTCGTAGCGGGGTTGTACGAGCAGTACTTC. This sequence joins TRBV5-5 and TRBJ2-7; 8 bases map to TRBD2. This CDR3 region has 16 residues. The V gene's germline CDR1 is SGHKS and CDR2 YYEKEE (reference sequence). The V gene end was trimmed by 0 bases and the J gene end by 4 bases; junction bases not matched to a gene: 9.

The J gene is TRBJ1-6, the V gene TRBV6-5; D gene ambiguous. V was clipped by 6 bases and J by 0 bases, with 9 bases between them. The CDR3 totals 15 residues. Germline CDR1 MNHEY, CDR2 SVGAGI. The CDR3 spells CASSQKSSYNSPLHF. CDR3 coding DNA: TGTGCCAGCAGCCAAAAGAGCTCCTATAATTCACCCCTCCACTTT.

This chain uses TRBV11-2 with TRBJ2-7; D gene uncertain. Germline values: CDR1 SGHAT, CDR2 FQNNGV. CDR3 length equals 12 residues. Trimming took 1 base from V and 4 from J, leaving 5 bases between them. The CDR3 loop is CASSLGSYEQYF. The CDR3 DNA reads TGTGCCAGCAGCTTAGGTTCGTACGAGCAGTACTTC.

This sequence joins TRBV18 and TRBJ1-2, with D perhaps TRBD1 (6 bases). CDR1 is KGHSH and CDR2 is LQKENI in the germline V gene. V dropped 3 bases and J dropped 2 bases, with 10 bases sitting between them. The CDR3 sequence is 14 residues long. CDR3 in amino acids: CASSPGAGNYGYTF. The DNA for the CDR3 is TGTGCCAGCTCACCGGGGGCAGGGAACTATGGCTACACCTTC.

The chain has TRBV10-3 and TRBJ1-1; TRBD1 is a possible D gene (6 bases). V was trimmed by 3 bases and J by 5 bases, leaving 10 bases between them. The CDR3 consists of 13 residues. The germline CDR1 and CDR2 sequences are ENHRY and SYGVKD. DNA of the CDR3: TGTGCCATCAGTGATTCAGGGGAAACTGAAGCTTTCTTT. It translates to CAISDSGETEAFF.

The chain carries TRBV5-8 and TRBJ2-1; D uncertain. The CDR3 spans 13 residues. Between the trimmed V and J ends, which lost 1 base and 12 bases, there was a span of 14 bases. From germline, CDR1 is SGHTS and CDR2 YDEGEE. CDR3 protein: CASSLWSTYGQFF. CDR3 sequence (DNA): TGTGCCAGCAGCTTGTGGTCTACGTACGGGCAGTTCTTC.

The rearrangement links TRBV7-9 to TRBJ1-5; no firm D call. The V and J ends lost 3 bases and 8 bases respectively, with 11 bases between them. In germline, CDR1 is SEHNR, CDR2 FQNEAQ (reference sequence). This CDR3 has 13 residues. This chain's CDR3 is CASSFMGGEPQHF. Here the CDR3 DNA reads TGTGCCAGCAGCTTTATGGGAGGAGAGCCCCAGCATTTT.

This clone was found once. The genes are TRBV21-1 and TRBJ2-7; the table's D call, TRBD1, was not checked against the DNA. TRBV21-1 is labeled a pseudogene. This CDR3 spans 15 amino acids. The CDR3 coding sequence is TGTGCCAGCAGCAAAGATTGGCAGGTGGTCTACGAGCAGTACTTC. Protein: CASSKDWQVVYEQYF.